The TCR beta chain described here comes from a study of blood T cell repertoires in COVID-19. Study-wide context: Nucleic acid was either cDNA or gDNA, and it came from T cells, B-cell-depleted T cells, or PBMCs.

The assay was immunoSEQ multiplex PCR, and TCRdb's table has in-frame clones only and misses some. There are over 60,000 clones in the sample; roughly nine tenths occur only once, and around 1.3% lies in the top ten. Source material: peripheral blood. This receptor was taken from a man aged 60 to 69 with acute or convalescent COVID-19.

CDR3 region: CASSRDFDNEQFF. The CDR3, as DNA: TGTGCCAGCAGCCGGGACTTTGACAATGAGCAGTTCTTC. The chain couples TRBV5-4 to TRBJ2-1, with D possibly TRBD2 on 6 matching bases. V was trimmed by 4 bases and J by 5 bases, leaving 10 bases between them. CDR1 SGHNT and CDR2 YYREEE come from the germline V gene (reference sequence). The CDR3 runs 13 residues.